The entry that follows covers one TCR beta chain sequence. The target antigen is unknown. Despite likely unrecorded immune exposures, the donors were nominally healthy at the time of sampling. The CDR3 contains 16 residues. V gave up 2 bases and J gave up 4 bases, with 17 bases separating them. Germline lookup yields CDR1 MGHRA and CDR2 YSYEKL. This entry belongs to a study of cytomegalovirus exposure and HLA in healthy donors. Study in general: Ancestry clustering placed more than 65% of a few hundred genotyped donors in the Caucasian-associated cluster. Regarding the study as a whole: Reports described diagnosis of cytomegalovirus status by the classifier as highly specific and sensitive. Whilst most TCR sequences proved rare, a subset of public TCRs occurred across many donors.

13 Jbeta primers and 60 Vbeta primers were used for the PCR. Clones were read by immunoSEQ multiplex PCR, and TCRdb kept only the in-frame ones, dropping some. This table has over 100,000 clones, approximately 80% appearing once. The receptor's source is a woman in her twenties or thirties in good health and CMV-seronegative. The sequenced material came from PBMCs. This chain connects TRBV4-1 to TRBJ1-2, with unresolved D. Written as DNA, the CDR3 is TGCGCCAGCAGCCAAATGACCGGGAGTCCCATCTATGGCTACACCTTC. Translated, it gives CASSQMTGSPIYGYTF.